This TCR beta chain was recovered during a study of neoadjuvant anti-PD-1 for oral cavity cancer. This clone turned up a few times. As for time point: after neoadjuvant nivolumab, at surgical resection. Germline V lookup: CDR1 MNHEY, CDR2 SVGAGI. The V end was cut by 2 bases, the J end by 4 bases, with 11 bases between. The CDR3 extends over 14 amino acids. Survey sequencing of tumors mostly used roughly 4.8 ug DNA, two replicates. The repertoire was sequenced with immunoSEQ multiplex PCR; TCRdb's copy has only in-frame clones and lacks some. The profile shows 14,000 to 15,000 clones, 40% of them singletons.

V usage is TRBV6-5 and J usage is TRBJ1-1; D gene ambiguous. The sample consisted of tumor tissue, taken after nivolumab (anti-PD-1) treatment. This clonotype originated in a person aged 40-85 years with oral cavity squamous cell carcinoma. CDR3 coding DNA: TGTGCCAGCAGTTACCTCGTCTCCGGCACTGAAGCTTTCTTT. Its protein product is CASSYLVSGTEAFF.